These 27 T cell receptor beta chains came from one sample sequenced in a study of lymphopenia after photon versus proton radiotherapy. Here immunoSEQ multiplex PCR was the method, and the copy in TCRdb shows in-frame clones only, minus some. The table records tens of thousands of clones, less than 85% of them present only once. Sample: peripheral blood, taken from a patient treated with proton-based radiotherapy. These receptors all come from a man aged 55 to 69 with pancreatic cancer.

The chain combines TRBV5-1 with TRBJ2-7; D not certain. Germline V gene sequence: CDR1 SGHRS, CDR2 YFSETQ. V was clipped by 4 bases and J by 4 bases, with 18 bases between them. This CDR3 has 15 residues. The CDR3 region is CASSLTVAGDYEQYF. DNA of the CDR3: TGCGCCAGCAGCCTAACCGTGGCAGGAGATTACGAGCAGTACTTC. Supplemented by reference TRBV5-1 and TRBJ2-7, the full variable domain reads KAGVTQTPRYLIKTRGQQVTLSCSPISGHRSVSWYQQTPGQGLQFLFEYFSETQRNKGNFPGRFSGRQFSNSRSEMNVSTLELGDSALYLCASSLTVAGDYEQYFGPGTRLTVT.

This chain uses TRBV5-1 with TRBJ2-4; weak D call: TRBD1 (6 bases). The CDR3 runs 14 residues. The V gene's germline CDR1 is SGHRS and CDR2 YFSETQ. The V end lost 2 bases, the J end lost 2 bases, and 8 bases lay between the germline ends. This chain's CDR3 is CASSFGGPKNIQYF. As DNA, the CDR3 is TGCGCCAGCAGCTTTGGGGGCCCCAAAAACATTCAGTACTTC.

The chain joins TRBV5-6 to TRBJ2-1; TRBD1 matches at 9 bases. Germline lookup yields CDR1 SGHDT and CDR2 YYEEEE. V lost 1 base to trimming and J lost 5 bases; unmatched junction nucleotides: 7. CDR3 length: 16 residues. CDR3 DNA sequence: TGTGCCAGCAGCTTGATAACAGGGGGCCTGAACAATGAGCAGTTCTTC. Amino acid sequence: CASSLITGGLNNEQFF.

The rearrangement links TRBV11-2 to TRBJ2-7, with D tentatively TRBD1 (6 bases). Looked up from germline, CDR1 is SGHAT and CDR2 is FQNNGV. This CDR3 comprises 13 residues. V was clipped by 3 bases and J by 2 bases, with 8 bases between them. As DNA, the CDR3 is TGTGCCAGCAGCTTCCAGGGGACCTACGAGCAGTACTTC. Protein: CASSFQGTYEQYF.

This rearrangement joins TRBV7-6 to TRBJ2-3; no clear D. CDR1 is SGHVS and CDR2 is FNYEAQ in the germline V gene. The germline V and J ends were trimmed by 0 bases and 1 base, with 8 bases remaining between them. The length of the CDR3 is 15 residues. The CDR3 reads CASSLAFSGTDTQYF. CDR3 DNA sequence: TGTGCCAGCAGCTTAGCTTTCAGCGGCACAGATACGCAGTATTTT.

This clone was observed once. The CDR3 region is CASSLKPGGEVEQYF. In DNA, the CDR3 is TGTGCCAGCAGCTTGAAGCCAGGGGGCGAAGTGGAGCAGTACTTC. The chain carries TRBV5-5 and TRBJ2-7, with 8 bases that match TRBD1. The CDR3 is 15 amino acids. Trimming at V came to 1 base and at J to 7 bases, leaving 10 bases not matched to a gene. Germline V gene lookup returns CDR1 SGHKS and CDR2 YYEKEE (reference sequence). The full variable domain, its missing parts supplied by reference TRBV5-5 and TRBJ2-7, is DAGVTQSPTHLIKTRGQQVTLRCSPISGHKSVSWYQQVLGQGPQFIFQYYEKEERGRGNFPDRFSARQFPNYSSELNVNALLLGDSALYLCASSLKPGGEVEQYFGPGTRLTVT.

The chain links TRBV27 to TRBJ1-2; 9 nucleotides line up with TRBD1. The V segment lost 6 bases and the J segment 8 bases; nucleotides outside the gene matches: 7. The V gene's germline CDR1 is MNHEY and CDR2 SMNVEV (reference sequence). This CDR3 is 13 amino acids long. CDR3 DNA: TGTGCCAGCAGGGCCGGGACAGGGACCGGCTACACCTTC. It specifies CASRAGTGTGYTF.

DNA of the CDR3: TGTGCCAGCTCACCACCTTCCGGGAGGGCCCGCAATGAGCAGTTCTTC. Encoded protein: CASSPPSGRARNEQFF. The chain joins TRBV18 to TRBJ2-1, with TRBD2 matching over 8 bases. Losses at the gene ends were 0 bases for V and 6 bases for J; bases not matched to a gene: 7. The CDR3 has 16 amino acids. The germline CDR1 and CDR2 sequences are KGHSH and LQKENI.

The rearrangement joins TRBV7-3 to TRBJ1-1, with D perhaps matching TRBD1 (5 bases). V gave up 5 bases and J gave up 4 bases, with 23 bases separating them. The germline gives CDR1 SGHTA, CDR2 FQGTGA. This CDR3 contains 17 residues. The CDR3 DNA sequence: TGTGCCAGCAGCCCCCTAGGGCGGAGCAGGGCTGGCACTGAAGCTTTCTTT. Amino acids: CASSPLGRSRAGTEAFF.

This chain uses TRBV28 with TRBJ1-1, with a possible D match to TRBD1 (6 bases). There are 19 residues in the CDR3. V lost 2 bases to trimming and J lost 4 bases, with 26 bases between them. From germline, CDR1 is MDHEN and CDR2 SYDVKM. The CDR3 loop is CASSLIGPGAGASTTEAFF. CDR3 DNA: TGTGCCAGCAGTTTAATTGGTCCCGGAGCGGGGGCCTCAACCACTGAAGCTTTCTTT.

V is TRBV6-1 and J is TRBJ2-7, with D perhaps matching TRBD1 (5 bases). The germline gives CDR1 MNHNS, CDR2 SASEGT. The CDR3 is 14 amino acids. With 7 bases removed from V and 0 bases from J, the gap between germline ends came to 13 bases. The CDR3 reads CASNRQTNSYEQYF. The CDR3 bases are TGTGCCAGCAACCGACAGACCAACTCCTACGAGCAGTACTTC.

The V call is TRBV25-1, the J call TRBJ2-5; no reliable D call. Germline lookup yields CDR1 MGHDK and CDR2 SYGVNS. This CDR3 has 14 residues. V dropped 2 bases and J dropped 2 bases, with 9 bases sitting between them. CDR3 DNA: TGTGCCAGCAGTGAAAGGTTATTACAAGAGACCCAGTACTTC. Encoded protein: CASSERLLQETQYF.

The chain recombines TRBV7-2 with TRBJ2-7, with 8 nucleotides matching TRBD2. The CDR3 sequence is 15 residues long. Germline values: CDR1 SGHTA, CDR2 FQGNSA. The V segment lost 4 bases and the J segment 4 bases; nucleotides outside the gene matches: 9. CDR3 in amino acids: CASSSSSGWWYEQYF. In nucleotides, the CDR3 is TGTGCCAGCAGCTCCTCTAGCGGGTGGTGGTACGAGCAGTACTTC.

CDR3 nucleotide sequence: TGTGCCAGCAGCCAGGGGGAGGAGCGGGAGGCCTACGAGCAGTACTTC. It specifies CASSQGEEREAYEQYF. This chain uses TRBV4-2 with TRBJ2-7; TRBD2 matches 9 bases. V dropped 3 bases and J dropped 2; count of bases not matched to a gene: 8. Germline CDR1 LGHNA, CDR2 YNFKEQ. CDR3 size: 16 residues.

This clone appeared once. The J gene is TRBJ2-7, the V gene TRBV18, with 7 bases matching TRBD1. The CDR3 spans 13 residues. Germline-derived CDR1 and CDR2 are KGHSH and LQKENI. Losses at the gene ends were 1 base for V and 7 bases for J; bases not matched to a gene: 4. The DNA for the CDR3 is TGTGCCAGCTCACCACAGACAGGGCTTGAGCAGTACTTC. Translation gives CASSPQTGLEQYF.

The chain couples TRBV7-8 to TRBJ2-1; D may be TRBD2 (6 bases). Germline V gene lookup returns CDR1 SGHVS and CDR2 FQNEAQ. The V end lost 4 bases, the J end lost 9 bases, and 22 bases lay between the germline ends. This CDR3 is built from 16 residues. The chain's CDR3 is CASSSARGDKGGEQFF. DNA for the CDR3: TGTGCCAGCAGCTCGGCCCGGGGCGACAAGGGAGGTGAGCAGTTCTTC.

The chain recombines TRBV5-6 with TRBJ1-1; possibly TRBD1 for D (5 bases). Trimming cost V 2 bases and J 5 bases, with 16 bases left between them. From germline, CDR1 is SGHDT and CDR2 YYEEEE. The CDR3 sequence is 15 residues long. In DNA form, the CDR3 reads TGTGCCAGCAGCTTTAGGGGCACCCATAGTACTGAAGCTTTCTTT. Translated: CASSFRGTHSTEAFF.

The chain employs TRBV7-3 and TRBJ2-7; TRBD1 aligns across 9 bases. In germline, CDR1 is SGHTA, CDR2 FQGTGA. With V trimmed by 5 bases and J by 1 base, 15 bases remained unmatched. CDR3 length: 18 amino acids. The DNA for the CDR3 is TGTGCCAGCAGCGCACAGCCCGGGACAGGGCGGAAATCCTACGAGCAGTACTTC. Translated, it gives CASSAQPGTGRKSYEQYF.

The DNA for the CDR3 is TGCGCCAGCAGTAGCAGGACAGGGTCGGAGCTGTTTTTT. It translates to CASSSRTGSELFF. V usage is TRBV10-1 and J usage is TRBJ2-2; the match to TRBD1 covers 8 bases. The junction had 6 bases not matched to a gene; V was cut back by 5 bases and J by 10 bases. The germline gives CDR1 WNHNN, CDR2 SYGVQD (reference sequence). The CDR3 has 13 amino acids.

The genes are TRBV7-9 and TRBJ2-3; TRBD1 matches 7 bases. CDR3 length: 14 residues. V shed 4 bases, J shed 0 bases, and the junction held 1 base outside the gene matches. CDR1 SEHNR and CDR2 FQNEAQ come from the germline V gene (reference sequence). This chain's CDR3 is CASSSGQSTDTQYF. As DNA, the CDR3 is TGTGCCAGCAGCTCGGGACAGAGCACAGATACGCAGTATTTT.

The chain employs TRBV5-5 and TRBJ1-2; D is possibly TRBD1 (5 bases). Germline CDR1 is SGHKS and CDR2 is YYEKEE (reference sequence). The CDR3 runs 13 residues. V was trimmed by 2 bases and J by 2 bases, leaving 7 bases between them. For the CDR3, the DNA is TGTGCCAGCAGCTTCGGGGGAAACTATGGCTACACCTTC. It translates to CASSFGGNYGYTF.

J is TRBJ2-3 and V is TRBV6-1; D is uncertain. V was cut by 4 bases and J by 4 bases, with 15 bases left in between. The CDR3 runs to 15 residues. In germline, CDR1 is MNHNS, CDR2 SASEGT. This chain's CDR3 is CASSALGVGADTQYF. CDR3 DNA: TGTGCCAGCAGTGCCTTGGGCGTTGGGGCAGATACGCAGTATTTT.

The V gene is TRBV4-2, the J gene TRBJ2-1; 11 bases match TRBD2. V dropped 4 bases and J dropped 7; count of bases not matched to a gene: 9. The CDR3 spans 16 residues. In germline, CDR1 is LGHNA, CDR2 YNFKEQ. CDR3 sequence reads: CASSPLTSGSGNEQFF. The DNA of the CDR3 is TGTGCCAGCAGCCCCCTAACTAGCGGGAGTGGTAATGAGCAGTTCTTC.

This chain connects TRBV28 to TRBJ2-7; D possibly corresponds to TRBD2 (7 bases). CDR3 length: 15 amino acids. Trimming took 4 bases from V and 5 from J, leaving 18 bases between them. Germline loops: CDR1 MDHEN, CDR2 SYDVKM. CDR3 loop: CASSSLHGGADEQYF. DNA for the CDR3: TGTGCCAGCAGTTCACTCCATGGGGGGGCCGACGAGCAGTACTTC.

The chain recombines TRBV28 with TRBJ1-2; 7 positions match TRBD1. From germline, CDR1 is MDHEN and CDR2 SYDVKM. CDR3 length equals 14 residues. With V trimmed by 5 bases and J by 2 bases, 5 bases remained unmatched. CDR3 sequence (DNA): TGTGCCAGCAGTCGACAGGGACAGAACTATGGCTACACCTTC. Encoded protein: CASSRQGQNYGYTF.

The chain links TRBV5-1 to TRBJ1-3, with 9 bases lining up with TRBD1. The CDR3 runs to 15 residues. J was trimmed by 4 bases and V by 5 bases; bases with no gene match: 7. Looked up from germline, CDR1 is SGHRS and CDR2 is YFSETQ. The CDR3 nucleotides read TGCGCCAGCAGACAGGCCACAGGGGGCGGAAACACCATATATTTT. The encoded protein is CASRQATGGGNTIYF.

The chain's CDR3 is CASSVASGLARDNEQFF. The CDR3 region has the DNA TGTGCCAGCAGCGTAGCCTCAGGACTAGCCCGCGACAATGAGCAGTTCTTC. The rearrangement joins TRBV9 to TRBJ2-1; 8 nucleotides line up with TRBD2. The CDR3 is 17 amino acids. Losses at the gene ends were 0 bases for V and 5 bases for J; bases not matched to a gene: 10. CDR1 is SGDLS, CDR2 YYNGEE, per germline.